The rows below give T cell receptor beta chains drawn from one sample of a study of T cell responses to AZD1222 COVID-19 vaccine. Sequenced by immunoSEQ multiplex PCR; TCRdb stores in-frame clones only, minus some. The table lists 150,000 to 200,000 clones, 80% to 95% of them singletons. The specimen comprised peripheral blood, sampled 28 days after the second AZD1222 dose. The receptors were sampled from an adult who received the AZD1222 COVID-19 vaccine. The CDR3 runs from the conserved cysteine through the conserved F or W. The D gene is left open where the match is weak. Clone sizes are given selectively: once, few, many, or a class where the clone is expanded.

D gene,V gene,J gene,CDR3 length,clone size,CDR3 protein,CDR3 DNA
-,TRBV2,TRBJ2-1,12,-,CASSPGPQVEFF,TGTGCCAGCAGCCCGGGACCTCAAGTAGAGTTCTTC
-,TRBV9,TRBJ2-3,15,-,CASSPDRTSTDTQYF,TGTGCCAGCAGCCCCGACAGGACTAGCACAGATACGCAGTATTTT
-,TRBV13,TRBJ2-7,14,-,CASSPRRSIHEQYF,TGTGCCAGCAGCCCCCGGAGAAGTATCCACGAGCAGTACTTC
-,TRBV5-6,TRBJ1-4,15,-,CASSFGAANNEKLFF,TGTGCCAGCAGCTTTGGAGCGGCGAACAATGAAAAACTGTTTTTT
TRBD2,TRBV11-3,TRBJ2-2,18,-,CASSPRLAGVGEPGELFF,TGTGCCAGCAGCCCGAGACTAGCGGGAGTGGGAGAGCCCGGGGAGCTGTTTTTT
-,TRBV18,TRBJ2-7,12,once,CASSPRPPEQYF,TGTGCCAGCTCACCACGTCCCCCTGAGCAGTACTTC
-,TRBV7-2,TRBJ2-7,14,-,CASSLRVGGYEQYF,TGTGCCAGCAGCTTAAGGGTCGGTGGTTACGAGCAGTACTTC
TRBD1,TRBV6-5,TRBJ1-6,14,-,CASSRDSESSPLHF,TGTGCCAGCAGTCGGGACAGTGAGTCATCACCCCTCCACTTT
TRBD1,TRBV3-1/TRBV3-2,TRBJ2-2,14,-,CASVGQGASGELFF,TGTGCCAGCGTAGGACAGGGGGCTTCCGGGGAGCTGTTTTTT
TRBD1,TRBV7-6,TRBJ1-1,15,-,CASSQGTGRNTEAFF,TGTGCCAGCAGCCAAGGGACAGGGAGGAACACTGAAGCTTTCTTT
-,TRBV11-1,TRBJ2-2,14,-,CASSLEQFTGELFF,TGTGCCAGCAGCTTAGAGCAATTCACCGGGGAGCTGTTTTTT
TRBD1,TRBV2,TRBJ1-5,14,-,CASSEGTGRQPQHF,TGTGCCAGCAGTGAAGGGACAGGGCGGCAGCCCCAGCATTTT
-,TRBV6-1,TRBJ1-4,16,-,CASSVGGYVGNEKLFF,TGTGCCAGCAGTGTAGGGGGATACGTAGGTAATGAAAAACTGTTTTTT
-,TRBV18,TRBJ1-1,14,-,CASSREYRNTEAFF,TGTGCCAGCTCGCGGGAATACCGTAACACTGAAGCTTTCTTT
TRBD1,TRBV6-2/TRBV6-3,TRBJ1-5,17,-,CASSIHSTGGVGQPQHF,TGTGCCAGCAGTATCCACTCTACAGGGGGAGTAGGTCAGCCCCAGCATTTT
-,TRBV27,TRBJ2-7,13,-,CASSLYSAYEQYF,TGTGCCAGCAGTTTATACTCAGCCTACGAGCAGTACTTC
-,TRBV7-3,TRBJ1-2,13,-,CASSPTMMEGYTF,TGTGCCAGCAGCCCGACCATGATGGAGGGCTACACCTTC
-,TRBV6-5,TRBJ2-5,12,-,CASSPSQETQYF,TGTGCCAGCAGTCCCAGCCAAGAGACCCAGTACTTC
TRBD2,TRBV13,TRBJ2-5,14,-,CASSGIGGEETQYF,TGTGCCAGCAGCGGAATCGGGGGGGAAGAGACCCAGTACTTC
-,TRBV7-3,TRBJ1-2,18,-,CASSLEGGHHGANYGYTF,TGTGCCAGCAGCTTAGAAGGAGGACATCACGGGGCTAACTATGGCTACACCTTC
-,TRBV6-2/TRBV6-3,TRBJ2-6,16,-,CASSVPGGTGANVLTF,TGTGCCAGCAGCGTCCCCGGGGGAACTGGGGCCAACGTCCTGACTTTC
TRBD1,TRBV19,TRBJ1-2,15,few,CASSIAPTGNYGYTF,TGTGCCAGTAGTATAGCCCCGACAGGGAACTATGGCTACACCTTC
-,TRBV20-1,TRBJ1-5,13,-,CSASRSVNQPQHF,TGCAGTGCTAGTCGATCGGTTAATCAGCCCCAGCATTTT
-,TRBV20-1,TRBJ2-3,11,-,CSADGVDTQYF,TGCAGTGCCGACGGGGTAGATACGCAGTATTTT
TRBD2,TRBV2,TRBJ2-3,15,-,CASSGAGGVADTQYF,TGTGCCAGCAGTGGAGCGGGAGGAGTCGCAGATACGCAGTATTTT
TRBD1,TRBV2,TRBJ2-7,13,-,CASKGQGGYEQYF,TGTGCCAGCAAGGGACAGGGTGGTTACGAGCAGTACTTC
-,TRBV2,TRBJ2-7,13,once,CASSTQGYSEQYF,TGTGCCAGCAGCACCCAGGGCTACTCCGAGCAGTACTTC
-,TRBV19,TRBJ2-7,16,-,CASSIDLQDLGPEQYF,TGTGCCAGTAGTATAGATTTGCAAGACCTGGGTCCGGAGCAGTACTTC
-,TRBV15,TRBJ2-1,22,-,CATSRDFGALATLGSSYNEQFF,TGTGCCACCAGCAGAGATTTCGGGGCCCTAGCGACCCTAGGAAGCTCCTACAATGAGCAGTTCTTC
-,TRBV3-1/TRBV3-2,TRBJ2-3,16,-,CASSGVWGALTDTQYF,TGTGCCAGCAGCGGCGTCTGGGGGGCCCTCACAGATACGCAGTATTTT
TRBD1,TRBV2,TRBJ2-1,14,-,CATHPDRGNNEQFF,TGTGCCACCCATCCCGACAGGGGGAACAATGAGCAGTTCTTC
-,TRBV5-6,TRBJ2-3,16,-,CASSLYRGLASGSQYF,TGTGCCAGCAGCTTGTACCGCGGGCTAGCGAGTGGGTCGCAGTATTTT
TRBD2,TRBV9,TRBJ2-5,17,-,CASSVGGLAGKKETQYF,TGTGCCAGCAGCGTGGGCGGACTAGCGGGCAAGAAAGAGACCCAGTACTTC
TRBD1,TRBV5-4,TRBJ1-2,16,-,CASSFRGTGANYGYTF,TGTGCCAGCAGCTTTCGGGGGACAGGAGCTAACTATGGCTACACCTTC
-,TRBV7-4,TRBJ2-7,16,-,CASSFYKGGLPYEQYF,TGTGCCAGCAGCTTCTATAAAGGGGGACTTCCCTACGAGCAGTACTTC
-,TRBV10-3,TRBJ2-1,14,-,CAISELEGVGEQFF,TGTGCCATCAGTGAGTTAGAGGGAGTTGGGGAGCAGTTCTTC
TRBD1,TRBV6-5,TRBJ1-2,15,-,CASSPRTGGSYGYTF,TGTGCCAGCAGTCCCCGGACAGGGGGAAGCTATGGCTACACCTTC
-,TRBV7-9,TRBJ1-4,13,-,CASDRSTNEKLFF,TGTGCCAGTGACAGATCAACTAATGAAAAACTGTTTTTT
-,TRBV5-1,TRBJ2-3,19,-,CASRLTQGLVGAGTDTQYF,TGCGCCAGCAGGTTAACCCAGGGTTTGGTGGGAGCGGGCACAGATACGCAGTATTTT
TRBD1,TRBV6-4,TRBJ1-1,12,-,CASSDGTAKAFF,TGTGCCAGCAGTGACGGGACAGCCAAAGCTTTCTTT
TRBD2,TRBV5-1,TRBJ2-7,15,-,CASSFGTSGSNEQYF,TGCGCCAGCAGCTTCGGGACTAGCGGGAGCAACGAGCAGTACTTC
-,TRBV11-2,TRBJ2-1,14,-,CASSQRSSYNEQFF,TGTGCCAGCAGCCAGCGGTCCTCCTACAATGAGCAGTTCTTC
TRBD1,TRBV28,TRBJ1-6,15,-,CASRSQQGYNSPLHF,TGTGCCAGCAGGAGCCAACAGGGGTATAATTCACCCCTCCACTTT
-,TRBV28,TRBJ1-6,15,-,CASSRTREGNSPLHF,TGTGCCAGCAGCCGTACGAGGGAGGGTAATTCACCCCTCCACTTT
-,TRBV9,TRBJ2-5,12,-,CASSANQETQYF,TGTGCCAGCAGCGCCAACCAAGAGACCCAGTACTTC
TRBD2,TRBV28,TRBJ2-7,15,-,CASSPPGLGVNEQYF,TGTGCCAGCAGCCCCCCGGGACTAGGGGTAAATGAGCAGTACTTC